This TCR beta chain is from a study of identical twins. The CDR3 has 12 amino acids. V dropped 5 bases and J dropped 5 bases, with 10 bases sitting between them. Germline V gene data show CDR1 as DFQATT and CDR2 as SNEGSKA (reference sequence). TCRdb re-called the 5' RACE reads with MiXCR, one entry per CDR3 protein. Of hundreds of thousands of distinct CDR3 sequences detected, 21% appear once; the ten largest clones hold roughly 4%. This clonotype was detected only a few times. These same records also appear under a second study, on T cells expressing NK-cell markers. According to that study: From sorted CD3+CD56+NKG2C+, CD3+CD56+NKG2C- and CD3+CD56-NKG2C+ T cells came the TCR beta repertoires. It remained uncertain whether the expanded NKG2C+ T cell clones were specific for HCMV antigens.

This chain links TRBV20-1 with TRBJ1-5; D remains ambiguous. Sequencing input: PBMCs. The receptor was isolated from a woman aged 18-35 years in good health. The CDR3 DNA reads as TGCAGTGCTGGGAAGAGCGATCAGCCCCAGCATTTT. Translated, it gives CSAGKSDQPQHF.